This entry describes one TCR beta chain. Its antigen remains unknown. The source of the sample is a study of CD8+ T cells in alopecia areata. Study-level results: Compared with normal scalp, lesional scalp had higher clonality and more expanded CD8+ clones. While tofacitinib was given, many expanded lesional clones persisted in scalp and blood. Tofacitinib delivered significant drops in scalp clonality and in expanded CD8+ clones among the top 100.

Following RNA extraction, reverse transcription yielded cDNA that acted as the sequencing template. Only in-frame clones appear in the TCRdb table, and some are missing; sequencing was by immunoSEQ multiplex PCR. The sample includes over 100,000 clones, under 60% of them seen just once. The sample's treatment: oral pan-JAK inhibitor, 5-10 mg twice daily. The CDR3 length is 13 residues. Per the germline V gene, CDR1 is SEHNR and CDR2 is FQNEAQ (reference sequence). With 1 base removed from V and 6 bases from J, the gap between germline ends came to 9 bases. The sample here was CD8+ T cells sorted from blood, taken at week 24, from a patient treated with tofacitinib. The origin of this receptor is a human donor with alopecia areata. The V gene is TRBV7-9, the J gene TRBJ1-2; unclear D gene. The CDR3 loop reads CASSLVGSHGYTF. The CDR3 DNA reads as TGTGCCAGCAGCTTAGTTGGGTCCCATGGCTACACCTTC.